The source of this T cell receptor (beta chain) is a study of blood T cell repertoires in COVID-19. Clones were read by immunoSEQ multiplex PCR, and TCRdb kept only the in-frame ones, dropping some. Counted here are 150,000 to 200,000 clones, 88% occurring once; the ten biggest clones make up 4% to 5%. V shed 1 base and J shed 3 bases, with 9 bases lying between them. The CDR3 sequence is 14 residues long. Germline values: CDR1 GTSNPN, CDR2 SVGIG (reference sequence). The sequenced sample was peripheral blood. The TCR comes from a woman aged 25 to 39 with acute or convalescent COVID-19. This chain links TRBV30 with TRBJ1-4; D is ambiguous. The CDR3 sequence is CAWSDGSSNEKLFF. The CDR3 nucleotides read TGTGCCTGGAGTGATGGGAGCTCTAATGAAAAACTGTTTTTT.